This is a list of T cell receptor beta chains from one sample in a study of T cell repertoires in cytomegalovirus infection. Their target antigens are unknown. TCRdb reanalysed the reads using MiXCR and keeps one entry per CDR3 protein. This table has about 150,000 distinct CDR3 sequences, 30% to 40% appearing once. Source: CD8+ T cells from cultured PBMCs, taken from culture after CMV antigen stimulation. These TCRs come from a human donor in good health (CMV status not recorded). Some clones in this sample may be carry-over from other donors' samples. Both conserved end residues are part of each CDR3. A D gene is named only where the DNA matches it firmly. Size is stated for part of the rows, as once, few or many counts, or as a class when the clone is expanded.

J gene: TRBJ2-3
D gene: TRBD1
clone size: many
V gene: TRBV6-1
CDR3 protein: CASSSGTGTDTQYF
CDR3 DNA: TGTGCCAGCAGCTCCGGGACAGGCACAGATACGCAGTATTTT

J gene: TRBJ2-5
D gene: TRBD1
clone size: .
V gene: TRBV27
CDR3 protein: CASSPGTGEKETQYF
CDR3 DNA: TGTGCCAGCAGTCCCGGGACAGGGGAGAAAGAGACCCAGTACTTC

J gene: TRBJ2-1
D gene: .
clone size: .
V gene: TRBV14
CDR3 protein: CASSPCYNEQFF
CDR3 DNA: TGTGCCAGCAGCCCTTGCTACAATGAGCAGTTCTTC

J gene: TRBJ2-5
D gene: TRBD1
clone size: .
V gene: TRBV12-3/TRBV12-4
CDR3 protein: CASSPSGDSQETQYF
CDR3 DNA: TGTGCCAGCAGTCCATCAGGGGACAGCCAAGAGACCCAGTACTTC

J gene: TRBJ2-2
D gene: .
clone size: .
V gene: TRBV10-3
CDR3 protein: CAISDKSDTGELFF
CDR3 DNA: TGTGCCATCAGTGATAAGTCCGACACCGGGGAGCTGTTTTTT

J gene: TRBJ2-3
D gene: .
clone size: .
V gene: TRBV6-1
CDR3 protein: CASSELVGEADTQYF
CDR3 DNA: TGTGCCAGCAGTGAGTTGGTGGGGGAGGCAGATACGCAGTATTTT

J gene: TRBJ2-3
D gene: .
clone size: .
V gene: TRBV28
CDR3 protein: CASSGKQGGNTDTQYF
CDR3 DNA: TGTGCCAGCAGTGGGAAACAGGGCGGGAACACAGATACGCAGTATTTT

J gene: TRBJ1-6
D gene: TRBD1
clone size: many
V gene: TRBV2
CDR3 protein: CASRGTGGKYNSPLHF
CDR3 DNA: TGTGCCAGCAGGGGGACAGGTGGAAAATATAATTCACCCCTCCACTTT

J gene: TRBJ1-1
D gene: TRBD1
clone size: .
V gene: TRBV7-9
CDR3 protein: CASSSGWTGRDTEAFF
CDR3 DNA: TGTGCCAGCAGCTCGGGCTGGACAGGGAGGGACACTGAAGCTTTCTTT

J gene: TRBJ1-1
D gene: TRBD1
clone size: few
V gene: TRBV7-6
CDR3 protein: CASSLDGDRVFNTEAFF
CDR3 DNA: TGTGCCAGCAGCTTAGATGGGGACAGGGTTTTTAACACTGAAGCTTTCTTT

J gene: TRBJ2-1
D gene: TRBD2
clone size: few
V gene: TRBV7-6
CDR3 protein: CASSSKGLAGYNEQFF
CDR3 DNA: TGTGCCAGCAGTTCAAAAGGGCTAGCGGGATACAATGAGCAGTTCTTC

J gene: TRBJ2-5
D gene: TRBD2
clone size: .
V gene: TRBV29-1
CDR3 protein: CSVEWRGGSGRTQYF
CDR3 DNA: TGCAGCGTTGAATGGCGGGGGGGGTCTGGGCGGACCCAGTACTTC

J gene: TRBJ1-1
D gene: .
clone size: few
V gene: TRBV28
CDR3 protein: CASREPVGRGAFF
CDR3 DNA: TGTGCCAGCAGGGAACCCGTCGGCCGGGGCGCTTTCTTT

J gene: TRBJ1-2
D gene: TRBD1
clone size: .
V gene: TRBV9
CDR3 protein: CASSTATGNYGYTF
CDR3 DNA: TGTGCCAGCAGCACCGCGACAGGGAACTATGGCTACACCTTC

J gene: TRBJ2-7
D gene: .
clone size: few
V gene: TRBV15
CDR3 protein: CATSSSRGGSEQYF
CDR3 DNA: TGTGCCACCAGCTCCAGTAGAGGGGGAAGCGAGCAGTACTTC

J gene: TRBJ2-1
D gene: TRBD2
clone size: many
V gene: TRBV7-2
CDR3 protein: CASSLGGENEQFF
CDR3 DNA: TGTGCCAGCAGCCTTGGGGGGGAGAATGAGCAGTTCTTC

J gene: TRBJ2-1
D gene: TRBD1
clone size: once
V gene: TRBV7-6
CDR3 protein: CASSLGQGTEQFF
CDR3 DNA: TGTGCCAGCAGCTTAGGACAGGGGACTGAGCAGTTCTTC

J gene: TRBJ2-1
D gene: .
clone size: few
V gene: TRBV27
CDR3 protein: CASSLGQVNEQFF
CDR3 DNA: TGTGCCAGCAGTTTAGGGCAGGTAAATGAGCAGTTCTTC

J gene: TRBJ1-6
D gene: .
clone size: .
V gene: TRBV12-3/TRBV12-4
CDR3 protein: CASSFPGSNSPLHF
CDR3 DNA: TGTGCCAGCAGTTTCCCAGGGTCAAATTCACCCCTCCACTTT

J gene: TRBJ1-2
D gene: .
clone size: many
V gene: TRBV27
CDR3 protein: CASSFGGPYGYTF
CDR3 DNA: TGTGCCAGCAGTTTCGGGGGGCCATATGGCTACACCTTC

J gene: TRBJ2-2
D gene: .
clone size: .
V gene: TRBV4-1
CDR3 protein: CASSLRSANTGELFF
CDR3 DNA: TGCGCCAGCAGCCTTAGATCCGCGAACACCGGGGAGCTGTTTTTT

J gene: TRBJ2-3
D gene: .
clone size: .
V gene: TRBV2
CDR3 protein: CASEIPGQSDTQYF
CDR3 DNA: TGTGCCAGCGAAATCCCAGGGCAATCAGATACGCAGTATTTT

J gene: TRBJ1-5
D gene: .
clone size: few
V gene: TRBV7-2
CDR3 protein: CASSSGDGAPSQPQHF
CDR3 DNA: TGTGCCAGCAGCTCCGGGGACGGGGCCCCTTCTCAGCCCCAGCATTTT

J gene: TRBJ2-5
D gene: TRBD2
clone size: .
V gene: TRBV10-3
CDR3 protein: CAISDTSGGFQETQYF
CDR3 DNA: TGTGCCATCAGTGACACTAGCGGGGGATTCCAAGAGACCCAGTACTTC

J gene: TRBJ1-4
D gene: .
clone size: few
V gene: TRBV12-3/TRBV12-4
CDR3 protein: CASSFRPDNEKLFF
CDR3 DNA: TGTGCCAGCAGTTTTCGGCCGGATAATGAAAAACTGTTTTTT

J gene: TRBJ2-5
D gene: TRBD2
clone size: many
V gene: TRBV7-3
CDR3 protein: CASRKTGLSGETQYF
CDR3 DNA: TGTGCCAGCAGGAAGACGGGACTATCGGGGGAGACCCAGTACTTC

J gene: TRBJ1-1
D gene: .
clone size: few
V gene: TRBV11-2
CDR3 protein: CASSLVGGSTEAFF
CDR3 DNA: TGTGCCAGCAGCTTAGTAGGGGGGTCAACTGAAGCTTTCTTT

J gene: TRBJ2-1
D gene: TRBD1
clone size: few
V gene: TRBV12-3/TRBV12-4
CDR3 protein: CASSSAFGHQQGNEQFF
CDR3 DNA: TGTGCCAGCAGTTCGGCATTCGGGCACCAACAGGGGAATGAGCAGTTCTTC

J gene: TRBJ2-5
D gene: .
clone size: many
V gene: TRBV20-1
CDR3 protein: CSARDWRGPNQETQYF
CDR3 DNA: TGCAGTGCTAGAGATTGGCGGGGACCGAACCAAGAGACCCAGTACTTC

J gene: TRBJ2-1
D gene: TRBD2
clone size: .
V gene: TRBV3-1
CDR3 protein: CASSPRTSLNHNEQFF
CDR3 DNA: TGTGCCAGCAGCCCTCGGACTAGCCTGAACCACAATGAGCAGTTCTTC

J gene: TRBJ1-1
D gene: .
clone size: many
V gene: TRBV7-8
CDR3 protein: CASSVTGTEAFF
CDR3 DNA: TGTGCCAGCAGCGTTACCGGGACTGAAGCTTTCTTT

J gene: TRBJ1-2
D gene: TRBD1
clone size: .
V gene: TRBV5-1
CDR3 protein: CASRLSGQGRYGYTF
CDR3 DNA: TGCGCCAGTCGGTTGTCGGGACAGGGCCGCTATGGCTACACCTTC

J gene: TRBJ2-7
D gene: .
clone size: once
V gene: TRBV27
CDR3 protein: CASSFVGGYEQYF
CDR3 DNA: TGTGCCAGCAGTTTTGTGGGGGGCTACGAGCAGTACTTC

J gene: TRBJ1-1
D gene: TRBD1
clone size: .
V gene: TRBV5-1
CDR3 protein: CASSLKGRGSDTEAFF
CDR3 DNA: TGCGCCAGCAGCTTGAAGGGCAGGGGGTCCGACACTGAAGCTTTCTTT

J gene: TRBJ2-7
D gene: .
clone size: .
V gene: TRBV11-2
CDR3 protein: CASSLEAVLAYEQYF
CDR3 DNA: TGTGCCAGCAGCTTAGAGGCAGTTTTAGCCTACGAGCAGTACTTC

J gene: TRBJ2-1
D gene: TRBD2
clone size: many
V gene: TRBV10-3
CDR3 protein: CAISESVVSGGSYNEQFF
CDR3 DNA: TGTGCCATCAGTGAGTCGGTGGTTAGCGGGGGATCCTACAATGAGCAGTTCTTC

J gene: TRBJ2-3
D gene: TRBD2
clone size: .
V gene: TRBV7-3
CDR3 protein: CASSRSGGADTQYF
CDR3 DNA: TGTGCCAGCAGCCGGAGCGGGGGAGCCGATACGCAGTATTTT

J gene: TRBJ2-7
D gene: .
clone size: .
V gene: TRBV2
CDR3 protein: CASRTYEQYF
CDR3 DNA: TGTGCCAGCCGAACCTACGAGCAGTACTTC

J gene: TRBJ1-6
D gene: .
clone size: few
V gene: TRBV5-1
CDR3 protein: CASSLGRRDNSPLHF
CDR3 DNA: TGCGCCAGCAGCTTGGGGAGGAGGGACAATTCACCCCTCCACTTT

J gene: TRBJ1-1
D gene: .
clone size: few
V gene: TRBV19
CDR3 protein: CASSLGGGRSSTEAFF
CDR3 DNA: TGTGCCAGTAGTCTCGGAGGCGGCAGATCGAGCACTGAAGCTTTCTTT

J gene: TRBJ1-5
D gene: TRBD1
clone size: .
V gene: TRBV19
CDR3 protein: CASSMWDSSYQPQHF
CDR3 DNA: TGTGCCAGTAGTATGTGGGACAGCTCGTATCAGCCCCAGCATTTT

J gene: TRBJ1-1
D gene: TRBD1
clone size: many
V gene: TRBV27
CDR3 protein: CASSLDRASTEAFF
CDR3 DNA: TGTGCCAGCAGTTTAGACAGGGCTAGCACTGAAGCTTTCTTT

J gene: TRBJ1-1
D gene: .
clone size: .
V gene: TRBV6-1
CDR3 protein: CASLDPRTEAFF
CDR3 DNA: TGTGCCAGCCTGGACCCGAGAACTGAAGCTTTCTTT

J gene: TRBJ1-5
D gene: .
clone size: many
V gene: TRBV7-9
CDR3 protein: CASSLGEWEGVNNQPQHF
CDR3 DNA: TGTGCCAGCAGCTTGGGAGAGTGGGAAGGGGTGAACAATCAGCCCCAGCATTTT

J gene: TRBJ1-5
D gene: .
clone size: many
V gene: TRBV12-3/TRBV12-4
CDR3 protein: CASSLPGGGQPQHF
CDR3 DNA: TGTGCCAGCAGTTTACCCGGCGGGGGGCAGCCCCAGCATTTT

J gene: TRBJ1-1
D gene: .
clone size: once
V gene: TRBV19
CDR3 protein: CASSATRWPGTEAFF
CDR3 DNA: TGTGCCAGTAGTGCCACACGGTGGCCGGGGACTGAAGCTTTCTTT

J gene: TRBJ2-2
D gene: .
clone size: few
V gene: TRBV3-1
CDR3 protein: CASSQDRASGYPATGELFF
CDR3 DNA: TGTGCCAGCAGCCAAGATCGGGCTAGTGGGTATCCAGCCACCGGGGAGCTGTTTTTT

J gene: TRBJ1-1
D gene: .
clone size: few
V gene: TRBV14
CDR3 protein: CASSLEAGAPEAFF
CDR3 DNA: TGTGCCAGCAGCCTCGAGGCAGGGGCCCCTGAAGCTTTCTTT

J gene: TRBJ2-1
D gene: TRBD1
clone size: .
V gene: TRBV19
CDR3 protein: CASSTTGGNEQFF
CDR3 DNA: TGTGCCAGTAGTACCACAGGGGGCAATGAGCAGTTCTTC

J gene: TRBJ1-1
D gene: .
clone size: .
V gene: TRBV7-9
CDR3 protein: CASNRIGTEAFF
CDR3 DNA: TGTGCCAGCAATCGAATAGGAACTGAAGCTTTCTTT

J gene: TRBJ2-1
D gene: TRBD2
clone size: many
V gene: TRBV12-3/TRBV12-4
CDR3 protein: CASQKPGGGSYNEQFF
CDR3 DNA: TGTGCCAGCCAGAAGCCGGGGGGAGGCTCCTACAATGAGCAGTTCTTC

J gene: TRBJ2-3
D gene: .
clone size: .
V gene: TRBV7-9
CDR3 protein: CASSLAQGLDVLWPPPDTQYF
CDR3 DNA: TGTGCCAGCAGCTTAGCGCAGGGGCTAGATGTCCTATGGCCCCCCCCAGATACGCAGTATTTT

J gene: TRBJ2-7
D gene: .
clone size: .
V gene: TRBV10-2
CDR3 protein: CATFRGSEGSYEQYF
CDR3 DNA: TGCGCCACCTTCCGGGGGAGCGAGGGGTCCTACGAGCAGTACTTC

J gene: TRBJ2-7
D gene: TRBD1
clone size: .
V gene: TRBV27
CDR3 protein: CASTSGTGGSNEQYF
CDR3 DNA: TGTGCCAGCACTTCTGGGACAGGGGGTAGTAACGAGCAGTACTTC

J gene: TRBJ2-3
D gene: .
clone size: many
V gene: TRBV5-1
CDR3 protein: CASSSEWASADTQYF
CDR3 DNA: TGCGCCAGCAGCTCGGAGTGGGCGAGCGCAGATACGCAGTATTTT

J gene: TRBJ1-5
D gene: .
clone size: .
V gene: TRBV19
CDR3 protein: CASTPYHGGDVSNQPQHF
CDR3 DNA: TGTGCCAGTACCCCTTATCATGGCGGGGACGTCAGCAATCAGCCCCAGCATTTT

J gene: TRBJ1-4
D gene: TRBD1
clone size: many
V gene: TRBV5-4
CDR3 protein: CASSLRTGVADNEKLFF
CDR3 DNA: TGTGCCAGCAGCTTACGGACAGGGGTCGCTGATAATGAAAAACTGTTTTTT

J gene: TRBJ2-2
D gene: TRBD2
clone size: .
V gene: TRBV10-3
CDR3 protein: CAISGLAGDITGELFF
CDR3 DNA: TGTGCCATTTCAGGACTAGCGGGGGATATCACCGGGGAGCTGTTTTTT

J gene: TRBJ2-1
D gene: TRBD2
clone size: many
V gene: TRBV7-8
CDR3 protein: CASSLGGGAGRSYNEQFF
CDR3 DNA: TGTGCCAGCAGCTTAGGCGGGGGGGCCGGGAGATCCTACAATGAGCAGTTCTTC

J gene: TRBJ2-7
D gene: TRBD1
clone size: .
V gene: TRBV2
CDR3 protein: CASSLGTGGLRAYEQYF
CDR3 DNA: TGTGCCAGCAGTTTGGGGACAGGGGGCTTGAGAGCCTACGAGCAGTACTTC